This TCR beta chain was sequenced in a study of blood T cells in healthy people across ages. Points from the study as a whole: Estimated diversity that came from one million T cells was considered an underestimate. PBMCs went unsorted, and a conclusive naive versus antigen-experienced comparison was therefore prevented.

The sample holds a few counts of this clonotype. No antigen is known for it. In each sample, at least 6.5 million PBMCs were isolated. Using a J-beta primer mix together with a sample-barcoded 5' primer, a second PCR was run for about 6 to 12 cycles. TCRdb reprocessed the 5' RACE reads with MiXCR, giving one entry per CDR3 protein. This sample has 1.5 million to 2 million distinct CDR3 sequences; 28% occur once, and the top ten carry over 7%. Sequenced input: blood. The TCR comes from a woman aged 25 to 45 in good health.

Here the CDR3 reads CASSFHKEQYF. DNA for the CDR3: TGTGCCAGCAGCTTTCATAAGGAGCAGTACTTC. This chain uses TRBV11-2 with TRBJ2-5, with D unclear. CDR1 and CDR2 (germline): SGHAT, FQNNGV. The CDR3 is 11 amino acids. Trimming left V 3 bases short and J 11 bases short, with 10 bases between. The variable domain in full, completed from reference TRBV11-2 and TRBJ2-5, reads EAGVAQSPRYKIIEKRQSVAFWCNPISGHATLYWYQQILGQGPKLLIQFQNNGVVDDSQLPKDRFSAERLKGVDSTLKIQPAKLEDSAVYLCASSFHKEQYFGPGTRLLVL.